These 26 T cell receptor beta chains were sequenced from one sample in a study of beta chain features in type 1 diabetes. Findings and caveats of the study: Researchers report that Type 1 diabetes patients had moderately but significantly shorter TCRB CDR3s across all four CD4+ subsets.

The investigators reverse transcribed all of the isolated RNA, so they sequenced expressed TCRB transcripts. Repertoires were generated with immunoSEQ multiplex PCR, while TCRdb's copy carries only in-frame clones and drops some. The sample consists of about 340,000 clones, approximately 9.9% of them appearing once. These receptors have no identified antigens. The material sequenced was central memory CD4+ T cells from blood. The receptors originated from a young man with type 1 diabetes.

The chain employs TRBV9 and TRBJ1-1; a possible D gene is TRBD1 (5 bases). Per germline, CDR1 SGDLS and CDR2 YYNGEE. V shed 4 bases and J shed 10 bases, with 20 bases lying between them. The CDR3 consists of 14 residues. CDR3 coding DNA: TGTGCCAGCAGCCCCATGGAGATGGGGGGAGGAGCTTTCTTT. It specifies CASSPMEMGGGAFF. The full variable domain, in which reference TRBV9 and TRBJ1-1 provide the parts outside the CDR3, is DSGVTQTPKHLITATGQRVTLRCSPRSGDLSVYWYQQSLDQGLQFLIQYYNGEERAKGNILERFSAQQFPDLHSELNLSSLELGDSALYFCASSPMEMGGGAFFGQGTRLTVV.

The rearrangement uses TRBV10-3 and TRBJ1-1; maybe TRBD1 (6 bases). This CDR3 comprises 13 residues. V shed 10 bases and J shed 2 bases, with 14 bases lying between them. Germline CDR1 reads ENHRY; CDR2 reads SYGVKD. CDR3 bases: TGTGCCAGCCACAGGGACACTAACACTGAAGCTTTCTTT. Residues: CASHRDTNTEAFF.

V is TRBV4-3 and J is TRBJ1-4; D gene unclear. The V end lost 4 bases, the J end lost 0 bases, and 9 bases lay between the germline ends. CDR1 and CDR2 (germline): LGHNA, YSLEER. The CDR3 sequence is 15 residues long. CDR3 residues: CASSRLFATNEKLFF. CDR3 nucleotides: TGCGCCAGCAGCCGCCTATTTGCAACTAATGAAAAACTGTTTTTT.

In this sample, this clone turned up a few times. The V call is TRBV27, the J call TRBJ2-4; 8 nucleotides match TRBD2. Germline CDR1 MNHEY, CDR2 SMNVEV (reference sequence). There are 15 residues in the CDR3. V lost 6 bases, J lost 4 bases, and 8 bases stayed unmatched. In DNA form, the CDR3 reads TGTGCCAGCAGGGCCGGGGGGGTCTCTAAAAACATTCAGTACTTC. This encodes CASRAGGVSKNIQYF.

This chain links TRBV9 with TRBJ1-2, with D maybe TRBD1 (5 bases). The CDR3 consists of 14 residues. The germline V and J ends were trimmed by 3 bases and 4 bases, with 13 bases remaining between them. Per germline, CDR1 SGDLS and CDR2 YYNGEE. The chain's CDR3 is CASSAGRDPYGYTF. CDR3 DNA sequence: TGTGCCAGCAGCGCGGGACGGGACCCCTATGGCTACACCTTC.

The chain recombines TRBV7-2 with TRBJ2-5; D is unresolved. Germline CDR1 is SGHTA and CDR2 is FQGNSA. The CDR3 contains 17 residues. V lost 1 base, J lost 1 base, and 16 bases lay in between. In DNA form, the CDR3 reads TGTGCCAGCAGCTTAGGAATATTAGCAACGGCCCAAGAGACCCAGTACTTC. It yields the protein CASSLGILATAQETQYF.

In DNA form, the CDR3 reads TGCGCCAGCAGCTTCCAGCAAGAGACCCAGTACTTC. It codes for CASSFQQETQYF. J is TRBJ2-5 and V is TRBV5-1; no clear D gene. Germline CDR1 and CDR2: SGHRS and YFSETQ. The CDR3 has 12 residues. V was shortened by 2 bases and J by 2 bases, with 4 bases between the two germline ends.

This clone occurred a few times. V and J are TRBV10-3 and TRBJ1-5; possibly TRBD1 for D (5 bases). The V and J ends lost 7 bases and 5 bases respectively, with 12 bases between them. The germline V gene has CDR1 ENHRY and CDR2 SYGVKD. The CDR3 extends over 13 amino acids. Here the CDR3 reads CAINPGWDQPQHF. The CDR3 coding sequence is TGTGCCATCAATCCAGGGTGGGATCAGCCCCAGCATTTT.

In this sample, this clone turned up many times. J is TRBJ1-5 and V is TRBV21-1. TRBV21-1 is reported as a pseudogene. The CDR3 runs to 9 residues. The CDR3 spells CRSEQPQHF. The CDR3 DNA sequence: TGCCGATCGGAGCAGCCCCAGCATTTT.

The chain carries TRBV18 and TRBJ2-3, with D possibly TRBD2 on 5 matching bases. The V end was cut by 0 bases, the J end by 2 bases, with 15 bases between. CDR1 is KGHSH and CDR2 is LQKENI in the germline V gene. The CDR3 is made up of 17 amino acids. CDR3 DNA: TGTGCCAGCTCACCACCGTACGGCGGCGGGCCCACAGATACGCAGTATTTT. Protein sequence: CASSPPYGGGPTDTQYF.

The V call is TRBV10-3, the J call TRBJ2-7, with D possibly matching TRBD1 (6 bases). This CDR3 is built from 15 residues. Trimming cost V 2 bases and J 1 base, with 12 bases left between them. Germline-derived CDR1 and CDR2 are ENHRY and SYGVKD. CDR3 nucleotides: TGTGCCATCAGTGAGGGCCAACAGGGTTCCTACGAGCAGTACTTC. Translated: CAISEGQQGSYEQYF.

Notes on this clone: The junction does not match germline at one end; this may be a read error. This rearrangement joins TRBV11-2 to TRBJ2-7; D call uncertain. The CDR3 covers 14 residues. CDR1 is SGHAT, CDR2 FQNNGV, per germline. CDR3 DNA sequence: TGTGCCAGCAGTTTAGACACCTTAGCTTACGAGCAGTACTTC. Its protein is CASSLDTLAYEQYF.

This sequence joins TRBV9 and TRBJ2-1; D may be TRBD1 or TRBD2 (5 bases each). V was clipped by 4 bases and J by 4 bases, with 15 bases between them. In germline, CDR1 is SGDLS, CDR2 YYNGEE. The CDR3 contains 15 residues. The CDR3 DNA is TGTGCCAGCAGCATCGGGACGCCGACTTACAATGAGCAGTTCTTC. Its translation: CASSIGTPTYNEQFF.

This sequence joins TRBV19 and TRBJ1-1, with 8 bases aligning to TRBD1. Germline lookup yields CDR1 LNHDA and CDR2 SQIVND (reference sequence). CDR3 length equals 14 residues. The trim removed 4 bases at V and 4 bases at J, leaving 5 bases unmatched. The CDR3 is CASSTGQVVTEAFF. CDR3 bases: TGTGCCAGTAGTACGGGACAGGTGGTCACTGAAGCTTTCTTT.

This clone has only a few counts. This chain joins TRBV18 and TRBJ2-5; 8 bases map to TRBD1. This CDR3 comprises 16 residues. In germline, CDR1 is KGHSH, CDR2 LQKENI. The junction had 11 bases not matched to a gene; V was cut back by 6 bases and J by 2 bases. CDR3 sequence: CASSGGQETLQETQYF. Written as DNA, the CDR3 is TGTGCCAGCTCCGGGGGACAGGAAACTCTACAAGAGACCCAGTACTTC.

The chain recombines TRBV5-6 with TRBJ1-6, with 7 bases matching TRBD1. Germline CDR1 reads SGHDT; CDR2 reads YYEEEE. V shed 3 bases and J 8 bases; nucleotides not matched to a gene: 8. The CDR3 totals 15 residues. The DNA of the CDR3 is TGTGCCAGCAGCTCTCAGACAGGGTACGATTCACCCCTCCACTTT. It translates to CASSSQTGYDSPLHF.

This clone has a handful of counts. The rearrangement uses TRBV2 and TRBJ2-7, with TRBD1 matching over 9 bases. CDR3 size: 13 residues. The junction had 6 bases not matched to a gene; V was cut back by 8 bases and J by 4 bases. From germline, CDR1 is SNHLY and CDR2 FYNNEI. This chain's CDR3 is CASCRDRAYEQYF. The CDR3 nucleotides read TGTGCCAGCTGCCGGGACAGGGCATACGAGCAGTACTTC. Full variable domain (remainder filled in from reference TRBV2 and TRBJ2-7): EPEVTQTPSHQVTQMGQEVILRCVPISNHLYFYWYRQILGQKVEFLVSFYNNEISEKSEIFDDQFSVERPDGSNFTLKIRSTKLEDSAMYFCASCRDRAYEQYFGPGTRLTVT.

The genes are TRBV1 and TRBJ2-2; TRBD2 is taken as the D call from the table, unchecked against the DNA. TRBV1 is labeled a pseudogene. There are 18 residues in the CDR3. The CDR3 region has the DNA TGCACCAGCAGCCCGCTAGCGGGGGGGCCATCTGACACCGGGGAGCTGTTTTTT. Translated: CTSSPLAGGPSDTGELFF.

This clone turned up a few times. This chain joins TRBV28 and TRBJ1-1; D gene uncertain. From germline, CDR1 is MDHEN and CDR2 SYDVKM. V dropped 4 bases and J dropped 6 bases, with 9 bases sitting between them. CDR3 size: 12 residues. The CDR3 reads CASSSPVAEAFF. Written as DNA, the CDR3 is TGTGCCAGCAGTTCCCCTGTGGCTGAAGCTTTCTTT. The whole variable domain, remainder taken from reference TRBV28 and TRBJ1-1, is DVKVTQSSRYLVKRTGEKVFLECVQDMDHENMFWYRQDPGLGLRLIYFSYDVKMKEKGDIPEGYSVSREKKERFSLILESASTNQTSMYLCASSSPVAEAFFGQGTRLTVV.

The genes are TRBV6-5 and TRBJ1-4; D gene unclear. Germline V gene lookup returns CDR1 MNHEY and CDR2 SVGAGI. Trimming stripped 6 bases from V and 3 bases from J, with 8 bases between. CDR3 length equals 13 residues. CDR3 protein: CASREAPNEKLFF. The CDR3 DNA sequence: TGTGCCAGCAGGGAAGCACCTAATGAAAAACTGTTTTTT.

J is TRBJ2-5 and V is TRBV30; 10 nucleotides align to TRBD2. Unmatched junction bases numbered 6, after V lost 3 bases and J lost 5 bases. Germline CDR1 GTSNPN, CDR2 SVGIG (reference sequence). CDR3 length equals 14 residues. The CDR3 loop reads CAWRSAGGRETQYF. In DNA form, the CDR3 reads TGTGCCTGGAGGTCAGCGGGGGGGCGGGAGACCCAGTACTTC.

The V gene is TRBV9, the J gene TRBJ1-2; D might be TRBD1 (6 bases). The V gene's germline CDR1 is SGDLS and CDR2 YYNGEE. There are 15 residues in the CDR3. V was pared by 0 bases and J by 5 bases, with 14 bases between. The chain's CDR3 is CASSVGVQGSYGYTF. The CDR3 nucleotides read TGTGCCAGCAGCGTAGGAGTCCAGGGGAGTTATGGCTACACCTTC.

CDR3 loop: CASSLGDNDSNQPQHF. The CDR3 DNA reads as TGCGCCAGCAGCTTGGGGGACAACGATAGCAATCAGCCCCAGCATTTT. The rearrangement joins TRBV5-1 to TRBJ1-5; maybe TRBD1 (6 bases). The V gene lost 0 bases and the J gene lost 0 bases, with 10 bases spanning the gap. CDR3 length: 16 amino acids. Germline V gives CDR1 SGHRS, CDR2 YFSETQ.

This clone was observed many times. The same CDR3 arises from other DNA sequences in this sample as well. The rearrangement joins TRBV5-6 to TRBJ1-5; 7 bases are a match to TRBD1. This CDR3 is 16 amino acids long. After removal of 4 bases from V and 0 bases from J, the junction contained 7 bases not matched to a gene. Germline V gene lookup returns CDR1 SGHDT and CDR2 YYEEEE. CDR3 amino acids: CASSLWTGHSNQPQHF. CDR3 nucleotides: TGTGCCAGCAGCCTGTGGACAGGCCATAGCAATCAGCCCCAGCATTTT.

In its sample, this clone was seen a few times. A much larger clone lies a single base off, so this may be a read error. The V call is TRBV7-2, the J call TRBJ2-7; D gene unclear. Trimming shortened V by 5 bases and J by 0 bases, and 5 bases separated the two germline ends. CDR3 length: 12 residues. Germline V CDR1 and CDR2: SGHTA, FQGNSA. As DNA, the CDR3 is TGTGCCAGCAGCCGGAGCTCCTACGAGCAGTACTTC. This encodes CASSRSSYEQYF.

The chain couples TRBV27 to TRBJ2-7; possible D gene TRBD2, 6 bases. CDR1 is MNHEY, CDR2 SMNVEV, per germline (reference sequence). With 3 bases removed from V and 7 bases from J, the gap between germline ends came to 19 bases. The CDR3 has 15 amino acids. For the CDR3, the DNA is TGTGCCAGCAGTTTCGGGGGAGGCGCCCTTGATGAGCAGTACTTC. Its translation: CASSFGGGALDEQYF.